The present T cell receptor (beta chain) was sequenced within a study of T-cell reconstitution after alpha-beta-depleted transplantation in children. Broader study findings: The origin of alpha-beta T cells about two months after transplant was reportedly several hundred expanded graft clones. From newly produced T cells came most of the T-cell counts and diversity one year after transplant.

With respect to this clonotype: Antigen unknown.

V lost 1 base and J lost 1, with 8 bases in between. This CDR3 has 14 residues. Germline CDR1 reads LGHDT; CDR2 reads YNNKEL (reference sequence). A library of TCRbeta sequences, prepared with unique molecular identifiers, was generated. TCRdb called the PCR reads again in MiXCR, with one record for every CDR3 protein. Of 700,000 to 850,000 distinct CDR3 sequences in the sample, around 15% were seen once. This material consisted of PBMCs, mostly from graft donor cells, taken 360 days after TCRalphabeta/CD19-depleted stem cell transplant. This chain uses TRBV3-1 with TRBJ2-7; D ambiguous. The source of this sequence is a male patient younger than 18 who had a stem cell transplant for acute lymphoblastic leukemia, so the T cells may come from the graft donor. The CDR3 nucleotides read TGTGCCAGCAGCCAAGGTTATGCGTCCTACGAGCAGTACTTC. Translating gives CASSQGYASYEQYF.